This is a list of T cell receptor beta chains from one sample in a study of breast tumors, draining lymph nodes, adjacent tissues. Each CDR3 protein is one row after TCRdb ran MiXCR on the multiplex PCR reads. The sample gives about 100,000 distinct CDR3 sequences, over 20% of which show up once; roughly 1.2% is in the top ten. What was sequenced was axillary lymph node tissue. These receptors came from a female donor with breast cancer. Some clones in this sample may be carry-over from other donors' samples. Each CDR3 is given with its conserved first and last residue. A D gene is named only where the DNA matches it firmly. Clone size appears in some rows only: once, few, many, or a class for an expanded clone.

v_gene	len	j_gene	abundance	d_gene	CDR3aa	CDR3nt
TRBV12-3/TRBV12-4	15	TRBJ1-3	many	-	CASRLVRTSGNTIYF	TGTGCCAGCAGGTTAGTCCGGACCTCTGGAAACACCATATATTTT
TRBV20-1	14	TRBJ2-7	many	-	CSARVGSGSYEQYF	TGCAGTGCTAGAGTAGGTAGCGGCTCCTACGAGCAGTACTTC
TRBV5-4	16	TRBJ2-7	many	-	CASSRGAGPDPYEQYF	TGTGCCAGCAGCCGGGGTGCGGGCCCCGATCCCTACGAGCAGTACTTC
TRBV5-1	16	TRBJ2-7	many	TRBD2	CASSPRLAGGSYEQYF	TGCGCCAGCAGCCCAAGACTAGCGGGAGGGTCCTACGAGCAGTACTTC
TRBV4-2	14	TRBJ1-1	-	-	CASSRDPLNTEAFF	TGTGCCAGCAGCCGGGACCCATTGAACACTGAAGCTTTCTTT
TRBV19	12	TRBJ2-3	many	-	CASTGETDTQYF	TGTGCCAGTACAGGGGAAACAGATACGCAGTATTTT
TRBV4-1	16	TRBJ1-1	-	-	CASSQPLKGLNTEAFF	TGCGCCAGCAGCCAACCTCTGAAAGGACTAAACACTGAAGCTTTCTTT
TRBV20-1	12	TRBJ1-6	many	-	CSTQQNNSPLHF	TGCAGTACTCAGCAAAATAATTCACCCCTCCACTTT
TRBV5-4	14	TRBJ2-5	many	TRBD1	CASSRTGGQETQYF	TGTGCCAGCAGTCGCACAGGGGGACAGGAGACCCAGTACTTC
TRBV19	14	TRBJ1-3	many	-	CASRTEGAGNTIYF	TGTGCCAGTAGGACCGAGGGAGCTGGAAACACCATATATTTT
TRBV9	16	TRBJ2-1	many	-	CASSKFQGPPGNEQFF	TGTGCCAGCAGCAAATTCCAGGGGCCTCCCGGGAATGAGCAGTTCTTC
TRBV12-3/TRBV12-4	13	TRBJ2-4	many	-	CASSPLVGDIQYF	TGTGCCAGCAGCCCGTTAGTGGGTGACATTCAGTACTTC
TRBV5-4	16	TRBJ1-2	many	TRBD1	CASSLGTGGGTGGYTF	TGTGCCAGCAGCTTGGGCACAGGGGGCGGAACTGGTGGCTACACCTTC
TRBV7-9	15	TRBJ2-7	many	-	CASSPTGTAIHEQYF	TGTGCCAGCAGTCCGACCGGGACGGCGATCCACGAGCAGTACTTC
TRBV20-1	15	TRBJ2-1	many	-	CSAAPLRSSYNEQFF	TGCAGTGCTGCCCCCCTGCGGAGCTCCTACAATGAGCAGTTCTTC
TRBV10-3	13	TRBJ2-5	many	TRBD1	CAISGTGEETQYF	TGTGCCATCAGTGGGACAGGGGAAGAGACCCAGTACTTC
TRBV24-1	13	TRBJ2-3	many	-	CATSGRGTDTQYF	TGTGCCACCAGTGGACGGGGCACAGATACGCAGTATTTT
TRBV7-9	12	TRBJ2-7	many	-	CASSLGPSEQYF	TGTGCCAGCAGCTTAGGGCCGTCCGAGCAGTACTTC
TRBV6-1	15	TRBJ2-5	-	-	CASSGRRARQETQYF	TGTGCCAGCAGTGGGCGACGGGCCCGCCAAGAGACCCAGTACTTC
TRBV19	15	TRBJ1-2	many	-	CASSKMDGASGGYTF	TGTGCCAGTAGTAAAATGGACGGTGCGTCGGGTGGCTACACCTTC
TRBV4-1	15	TRBJ2-5	many	TRBD1	CASSQDRGQYETQYF	TGCGCCAGCAGCCAAGATCGGGGACAGTACGAGACCCAGTACTTC
TRBV6-9	15	TRBJ1-1	-	TRBD1	CASSIPRDRATEAFF	TGTGCCAGCAGTATCCCCCGGGACAGGGCCACTGAAGCTTTCTTT
TRBV12-3/TRBV12-4	13	TRBJ1-5	many	-	CASSLFGNQPQHF	TGTGCCAGCAGTTTGTTTGGGAATCAGCCCCAGCATTTT
TRBV5-4	15	TRBJ1-6	-	-	CASSWLTNNDSPLHF	TGTGCCAGCAGCTGGTTGACCAACAACGATTCACCCCTCCACTTT
TRBV20-1	13	TRBJ1-2	many	-	CSAFGHTNYGYTF	TGCAGTGCTTTCGGACATACTAACTATGGCTACACCTTC
TRBV6-6	12	TRBJ1-5	many	-	CASSYENQPQHF	TGTGCCAGCAGTTACGAGAATCAGCCCCAGCATTTT
TRBV5-6	15	TRBJ2-5	many	TRBD1	CASSLSQTTGAAQYF	TGTGCCAGCAGCTTGTCCCAAACGACAGGGGCGGCCCAGTACTTC
TRBV7-9	19	TRBJ1-2	many	-	CASSLSPRQDSWSGFGYTF	TGTGCCAGCAGCTTATCCCCGCGACAGGACAGTTGGTCGGGGTTTGGCTACACCTTC
TRBV5-1	15	TRBJ2-1	many	-	CASSLGAARTGEQFF	TGCGCCAGCAGCTTGGGGGCAGCTCGGACGGGGGAGCAGTTCTTC